This T cell receptor (beta chain) was sequenced for a study of cytomegalovirus exposure and HLA in healthy donors. Study-level findings and limits: An analysis was carried out later, and it reportedly showed fewer N-insertions in an Asian-associated ancestry cluster than the approximately 610-donor mean. Association of roughly 17,000 TCR beta sequences with HLA alleles was found at 0.05 false discovery rate in a later analysis. The study designated 150 or so TCR beta chains cytomegalovirus-associated. For most TCR beta V segments, an earlier analysis put the productive rate at about 87% or about 30% of the time.

The PCR ran on 60 Vbeta and 13 Jbeta primers. Profiled with immunoSEQ multiplex PCR; TCRdb holds only in-frame clones, not every one. The sample holds roughly 180,000 clones, roughly 80% seen once. From germline, CDR1 is SQVTM and CDR2 ANQGSEA. The CDR3 sequence is 12 residues long. V lost 4 bases and J 3 bases, leaving 9 bases between the germline ends. On this clone itself: Its matching antigen is unknown.

The sequenced material came from PBMCs. The J gene is TRBJ1-1, the V gene TRBV29-1, with D maybe TRBD1 (5 bases). This clonotype originated in a woman between 45 and 65 years old in good health and CMV-seropositive. CDR3 loop: CSVGIRDTEAFF. The DNA of the CDR3 is TGCAGCGTTGGAATCAGGGACACTGAAGCTTTCTTT.